This TCR beta chain was sequenced during a study of blood T cell repertoires in COVID-19. Study-level background: The study drew acute and convalescent COVID-19 samples from the United States, Italy and Spain. PBMCs, B-cell-depleted T cells, or T cells provided the cDNA or gDNA that made up the material.

The CDR3 sequence is 13 residues long. CDR1 is LGHDT, CDR2 YNNKEL, per germline (reference sequence). V was shortened by 3 bases and J by 4 bases, with 7 bases between the two germline ends. Authors' analysis steps: Estimation of nucleated cell counts was performed using reference gene primer amplification. Measured with immunoSEQ multiplex PCR; TCRdb has only the in-frame clones, and not every one. Clonal size and the V and J genes are those of that table, whereas D and trimming came from the DNA. Altogether 110,000 or so clones are present, just under 90% being singletons, with the ten largest covering approximately 4.5%.

The specimen sequenced was peripheral blood. The rearrangement joins TRBV3-1 (or the pseudogene TRBV3-2) to TRBJ1-3; D gene uncertain. This TCR was sampled from a woman aged 45-60 years with acute or convalescent COVID-19. CDR3 sequence reads: CASSQSEGNTIYF. CDR3 in DNA: TGTGCCAGCAGCCAGAGTGAAGGAAACACCATATATTTT.